This T cell receptor beta chain was captured in a study of long-term antiretroviral therapy in people with HIV. Whole-study findings and limits: Post-ART diversity increased but stayed below transplant donor controls.

Trimming removed 6 bases at V and 1 base at J, with 15 bases between. This CDR3 has 15 residues. Germline V gene sequence: CDR1 SGHAT, CDR2 FQNNGV. The immunoSEQ assay was v3.0, run at survey level. Data came from immunoSEQ multiplex PCR; TCRdb stores just in-frame clones and leaves some out. The repertoire holds about 50,000 clones, with around 84% as singletons. Points on this clone: Its antigen is still unknown.

Source: unsorted PBMCs, taken 0.8 years after starting antiretroviral therapy. J is TRBJ2-5 and V is TRBV11-2; possible D gene TRBD2, 6 bases. This clonotype was sampled from a woman between 18 and 29 years old with HIV. CDR3: CASRFRRGLQETQYF. The CDR3, as DNA: TGTGCCAGCAGGTTCAGGCGGGGCCTCCAAGAGACCCAGTACTTC.